This T cell receptor beta chain was recorded in a study of blood T cell repertoires in COVID-19. Study as a whole: PBMCs, B-cell-depleted T cells, or T cells were the source of the cDNA or gDNA that made up the material.

The germline gives CDR1 SGHNT, CDR2 YYREEE (reference sequence). The CDR3 contains 15 residues. Trimming stripped 5 bases from V and 4 bases from J, with 18 bases between. Original processing notes: Using reference gene primer amplification, nucleated cell counts were estimated. Clones were sequenced by immunoSEQ multiplex PCR, and TCRdb holds only the in-frame ones, with some missing. V, J and clone size are those of that table, while D and trimming were read from the DNA. The sample holds a few hundred thousand clones, 84% seen once. The source material was peripheral blood. The J gene is TRBJ1-1, the V gene TRBV5-4; D might be TRBD1 (6 bases). The sequence was obtained from a man in his forties or fifties who had recovered from COVID-19. The CDR3 sequence: CASSQPGVEGTEAFF. Here the CDR3 DNA reads TGTGCCAGCAGTCAGCCAGGGGTAGAGGGCACTGAAGCTTTCTTT.